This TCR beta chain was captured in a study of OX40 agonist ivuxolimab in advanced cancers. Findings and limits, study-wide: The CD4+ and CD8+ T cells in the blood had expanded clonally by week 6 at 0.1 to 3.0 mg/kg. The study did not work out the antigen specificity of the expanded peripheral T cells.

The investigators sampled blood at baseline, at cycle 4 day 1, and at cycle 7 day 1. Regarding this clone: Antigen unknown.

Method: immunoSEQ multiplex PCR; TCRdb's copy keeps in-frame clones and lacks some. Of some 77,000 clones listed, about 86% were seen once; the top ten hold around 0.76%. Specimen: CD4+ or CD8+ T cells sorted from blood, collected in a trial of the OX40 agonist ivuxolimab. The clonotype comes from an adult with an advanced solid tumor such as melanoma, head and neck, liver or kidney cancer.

In DNA, the CDR3 is TGTGCTAGCAAGGGACTAGCGGGAGAGGAGCAGTACTTC. This translates into CASKGLAGEEQYF. This chain uses TRBV12-5 with TRBJ2-7; the match to TRBD2 covers 14 bases. Per germline, CDR1 LGHNT and CDR2 FRNRAP. This CDR3 has 13 amino acids. With 9 bases clipped from V and 7 bases from J, the junction kept 5 bases outside the gene matches. Full variable domain (rest looked up from reference TRBV12-5 and TRBJ2-7): DARVTQTPRHKVTEMGQEVTMRCQPILGHNTVFWYRQTMMQGLELLAYFRNRAPLDDSGMPKDRFSAEMPDATLATLKIQPSEPRDSAVYFCASKGLAGEEQYFGPGTRLTVT.